Listed below are T cell receptor beta chains from one sample, sequenced in a study of blood T cell repertoires in COVID-19. The data were produced by immunoSEQ multiplex PCR, yet TCRdb's version contains in-frame clones alone and is incomplete. The sample has tens of thousands of clones, about 88% seen once. Material: peripheral blood. The receptors come from a man in his sixties with acute or convalescent COVID-19. Each CDR3 is given with its conserved first and last residue. D genes are given only for firm matches. For some rows the clone size is stated as once, few or many, or as a class when expanded; others skip it.

J gene	clone size	D gene	V gene	CDR3 protein	CDR3 DNA
TRBJ1-1	.	.	TRBV7-9	CASSLQGEAFF	TGTGCCAGCAGCTTACAGGGTGAAGCTTTCTTT
TRBJ1-4	.	TRBD1	TRBV18	CASSDRGSEKLFF	TGTGCCAGCTCGGACAGGGGAAGCGAAAAACTGTTTTTT
TRBJ1-5	.	.	TRBV19	CASSRGLLGPINQPQHF	TGTGCCAGTAGTCGCGGACTACTCGGGCCTATCAATCAGCCCCAGCATTTT
TRBJ1-3	.	.	TRBV5-1	CASSLQGASFRDTIYF	TGCGCCAGCAGCTTGCAGGGTGCGTCGTTCCGGGACACCATATATTTT
TRBJ1-5	.	.	TRBV6-5	CASSYSWFGGPQHF	TGTGCCAGCAGTTACTCTTGGTTCGGGGGGCCCCAGCATTTT
TRBJ1-1	.	.	TRBV18	CASSPPRGRDASQNTEAFF	TGTGCCAGCTCACCACCCCGGGGGAGGGACGCCTCACAGAACACTGAAGCTTTCTTT
TRBJ1-3	.	.	TRBV19	CASSMGALHSGNTIYF	TGTGCCAGTAGTATGGGGGCATTGCACTCTGGAAACACCATATATTTT
TRBJ2-7	few	TRBD2	TRBV5-4	CASSPPGTSGHEQYF	TGTGCCAGCAGCCCCCCGGGGACTAGCGGGCACGAGCAGTACTTC
TRBJ1-5	.	.	TRBV18	CASSPPGHNNQPQHF	TGTGCCAGCTCACCACCGGGGCATAACAATCAGCCCCAGCATTTT
TRBJ2-5	.	TRBD2	TRBV7-3	CASSLTYRTSGGEETQYF	TGTGCCAGCAGCTTAACGTATCGAACTAGCGGGGGGGAAGAGACCCAGTACTTC
TRBJ1-5	.	.	TRBV3-1/TRBV3-2	CASSQGLPGGNQPQHF	TGTGCCAGCAGCCAAGGTCTCCCCGGGGGCAATCAGCCCCAGCATTTT
TRBJ2-7	once	TRBD1	TRBV30	CASSWDSSYEQYF	TGTGCCTCAAGTTGGGACAGCAGTTACGAGCAGTACTTC
TRBJ1-2	.	.	TRBV18	CASSLFTGDNYGYTF	TGTGCCAGCTCACTGTTTACGGGTGACAACTATGGCTACACCTTC
TRBJ1-5	.	.	TRBV5-1	CASSLVPGNQPQHF	TGCGCCAGCAGCTTGGTACCAGGCAATCAGCCCCAGCATTTT
TRBJ2-2	.	TRBD2	TRBV9	CASSVGKRGGATGELFF	TGTGCCAGCAGCGTAGGGAAGCGGGGGGGAGCCACCGGGGAGCTGTTTTTT
TRBJ1-4	.	TRBD1	TRBV6-5	CASSSGQEGEKLFF	TGTGCCAGCAGTTCCGGACAGGAGGGTGAAAAACTGTTTTTT
TRBJ2-1	.	TRBD2	TRBV11-2	CASSLGTSGVGNEQFF	TGTGCCAGCAGCTTAGGGACTAGCGGGGTCGGGAATGAGCAGTTCTTC
TRBJ2-2	.	.	TRBV9	CASSVYGTGELFF	TGTGCCAGCAGCGTATACGGCACCGGGGAGCTGTTTTTT
TRBJ1-3	once	.	TRBV6-4	CASSEDSGNTIYF	TGTGCCAGCAGTGAGGACAGCGGAAACACCATATATTTT
TRBJ1-3	.	TRBD1	TRBV6-5	CASSYGTGSGNTIYF	TGTGCCAGCAGTTACGGGACAGGTTCTGGAAACACCATATATTTT
TRBJ1-2	.	.	TRBV30	CAWSRSPRGRATTGGYTF	TGTGCCTGGAGTCGTAGTCCACGTGGCAGGGCCACAACTGGTGGCTACACCTTC
TRBJ2-3	.	TRBD1	TRBV5-1	CASSLAGTGSTDTQYF	TGCGCCAGCAGCTTGGCCGGGACAGGGAGCACAGATACGCAGTATTTT
TRBJ1-3	.	.	TRBV4-1	CASSQGPGNTIYF	TGCGCCAGCAGCCAGGGGCCTGGAAACACCATATATTTT
TRBJ1-3	.	.	TRBV2	CARMGRTSGNTIYF	TGTGCCAGGATGGGGAGAACCTCTGGAAACACCATATATTTT
TRBJ1-4	once	.	TRBV5-6	CASTLSPGATNEKLFF	TGTGCCAGCACCTTATCACCGGGAGCAACTAATGAAAAACTGTTTTTT
TRBJ1-1	.	TRBD1	TRBV7-9	CASSFDRGTEAFF	TGTGCCAGCAGTTTCGACAGGGGCACTGAAGCTTTCTTT
TRBJ2-1	.	.	TRBV6-5	CASSTRRGNEQFF	TGTGCCAGCAGTACCCGGCGAGGGAATGAGCAGTTCTTC
TRBJ1-2	.	TRBD1	TRBV4-1	CASSPGDRGLGYTF	TGCGCCAGCAGCCCGGGCGACAGGGGGCTAGGCTACACCTTC
TRBJ2-7	.	TRBD2	TRBV4-1	CASSQDVPSRLAGDREQYF	TGCGCCAGCAGCCAAGATGTCCCATCTCGACTAGCGGGGGATCGCGAGCAGTACTTC
TRBJ2-1	.	TRBD2	TRBV9	CASSVAPSGGASQFF	TGTGCCAGCAGCGTAGCACCTAGCGGGGGGGCCTCGCAGTTCTTC
TRBJ2-1	.	TRBD2	TRBV3-1/TRBV3-2	CASSDHGGATNNEQFF	TGTGCCAGCAGCGACCACGGGGGGGCCACGAACAATGAGCAGTTCTTC
TRBJ2-7	.	.	TRBV19	CASSIRTGKEQYF	TGTGCCAGTAGTATACGTACAGGGAAAGAGCAGTACTTC
TRBJ1-5	.	.	TRBV21-1	CASSKVDRGDQPQHF	TGTGCCAGCAGCAAAGTGGACAGGGGAGATCAGCCCCAGCATTTT
TRBJ1-1	.	.	TRBV2	CASTGAPEAFF	TGTGCCAGCACAGGGGCACCTGAAGCTTTCTTT
TRBJ2-1	.	TRBD1	TRBV19	CASSSLGTGILKEQFF	TGTGCCAGTAGTAGCTTAGGGACAGGGATCCTCAAGGAGCAGTTCTTC
TRBJ2-5	.	.	TRBV29-1	CSVFSLETQYF	TGCAGCGTTTTCAGTTTAGAGACCCAGTACTTC
TRBJ1-2	.	TRBD1	TRBV30	CAWSGGTVRGYTF	TGTGCCTGGAGTGGGGGGACAGTACGTGGCTACACCTTC
TRBJ1-5	.	TRBD1	TRBV9	CASSVFQGVDNQPQHF	TGTGCCAGCAGCGTGTTCCAGGGGGTCGACAATCAGCCCCAGCATTTT
TRBJ2-7	.	TRBD1	TRBV6-5	CASRVTGTGSYEQYF	TGTGCCAGCAGAGTTACGGGGACAGGGTCCTACGAGCAGTACTTC
TRBJ1-1	.	.	TRBV11-2	CASSLGGVMNTEAFF	TGTGCCAGCAGCTTAGGCGGGGTAATGAACACTGAAGCTTTCTTT
TRBJ2-3	.	TRBD1	TRBV7-8	CASSLAAGGSDTQYF	TGTGCCAGCAGTTTAGCGGCAGGGGGCTCAGATACGCAGTATTTT
TRBJ2-7	.	.	TRBV11-2	CASRNIRDRYEQYF	TGTGCCAGCAGAAATATACGGGATCGGTACGAGCAGTACTTC
TRBJ1-1	.	.	TRBV3-1/TRBV3-2	CASSQRALRVGNTEAFF	TGTGCCAGCAGCCAAAGAGCGTTACGGGTGGGGAACACTGAAGCTTTCTTT
TRBJ1-4	.	TRBD1	TRBV5-1	CASSSEGALREKLFF	TGCGCCAGCAGCTCAGAGGGGGCCCTTCGGGAAAAACTGTTTTTT
TRBJ2-1	once	TRBD2	TRBV5-1	CASSLVTSGVNEQFF	TGCGCCAGCAGCTTGGTCACTAGCGGGGTAAATGAGCAGTTCTTC
TRBJ2-3	.	.	TRBV4-1	CASSQDARDTQYF	TGCGCCAGCAGCCAAGATGCGCGGGATACGCAGTATTTT
TRBJ1-4	.	.	TRBV4-1	CASGLIPSEEKLFF	TGCGCCAGCGGACTAATACCCTCGGAGGAAAAACTGTTTTTT
TRBJ2-5	.	TRBD1	TRBV9	CASSQGVQETQYF	TGTGCCAGCAGCCAGGGGGTCCAAGAGACCCAGTACTTC
TRBJ2-7	.	TRBD1	TRBV7-8	CASSLLGQGTDEQYF	TGTGCCAGCAGCTTACTAGGACAGGGGACGGACGAGCAGTACTTC
TRBJ2-1	.	TRBD2	TRBV18	CASSLPGLAGGPNEQFF	TGTGCCAGCTCACTTCCGGGACTAGCGGGGGGGCCAAATGAGCAGTTCTTC
TRBJ2-2	.	TRBD2	TRBV19	CASSMFGASGNGELFF	TGTGCCAGTAGTATGTTCGGGGCTAGCGGTAACGGGGAGCTGTTTTTT
TRBJ1-2	.	.	TRBV27	CASSFLGSAYGYTF	TGTGCCAGCAGTTTCCTAGGATCGGCCTATGGCTACACCTTC
TRBJ2-7	.	TRBD2	TRBV5-4	CASSTSGGYEQYF	TGTGCCAGCAGTACTAGCGGGGGGTACGAGCAGTACTTC